Described below is a single TCR beta chain sequence and its context. Its antigen has not been determined. No much larger clone exists at a distance of one base, and base qualities are not known. These data are taken from a study of molecular identifiers for immune sequencing clone quantification (dated by TCRdb to the late 2010s). Describing the broader study: For a replicate experiment, RNA from 20,000 or 100,000 naive CD8 T cells was divided into five aliquots, and four of the five aliquots were sequenced. This methods study benchmarked molecular-identifier clustering-based TCR repertoire sequencing (MIDCIRS) and TCR RNA copy counting, using CD8 T cells to do so.

Library preparation was by PCR. Sequencing was performed on a NextSeq 500. Bulk TCR libraries were generated as previously described, with the TCR primers listed in Table S5 used. Total RNA was purified with the Qiagen AllPrep DNA/RNA kit. Before analysis, reads from multiple sequencing runs of one library were combined. The study's own analysis went as follows. Reads were retained only if an exact TCR constant sequence was present, and the retained reads were trimmed to 150 nt and grouped according to their 12-nt molecular barcodes. Within each barcode group, reads were sub-clustered at a 15% Levenshtein threshold, and quality-weighted consensus sequences were built per RNA molecule. Non-functional sequences were discarded, and so were lower-count sequences lying one edit away from another sequence. On the basis of fitting two negative binomial distributions, barcode sub-clusters with fewer than 20% of the maximum read count were discarded. TCRdb took the public reads, trimmed them with fastp at Q25, ran MiXCR for clone calling and kept in-frame beta chains. When rows share a CDR3 protein, they turn into one entry using the most common DNA and genes. The V and J calls were not made by the authors but by TCRdb's processing. The sample data list roughly 320,000 distinct CDR3 sequences, and about 22% of these were observed just once. The ten largest clones represent around 0.76% of the sample.

Libraries of naive CD8 T cells were built from anywhere between about 18,000 and 1,000,000 sorted cells, with 10%, 30% or 50% of the purified RNA used. Naive CD8 T cells were FACS-sorted as CD8+CD4-CCR7+CD45RA+ on a BD FACSAria II into RLT Plus buffer. Detection sensitivity was tested by spiking Jurkat RNA equal to 9 to 10 TCR copies' worth into samples containing about 17,000-1,000,000 naive CD8 T cells. Enrichment of CD8 T cells was done with RosetteSep CD8+ T Cell Enrichment Cocktail plus Ficoll-Paque, and ACK red cell lysis came afterward. What the study reported, not specific to this receptor: Clones above 20 RNA copies held over 99% of molecules in CMV-specific effector cells but under 1% in naive cells. Modeling gave approximately 3 recovered TCR RNA copies per cell versus 7.5 to 10 by digital PCR, implying around 31% capture efficiency. When barcode sub-clustering was not used, chimeric consensus sequences inflated TCR diversity, with chimeras reaching as high as 47%. Even against a background of approximately 1 million naive CD8 T cells, spiked-in Jurkat TCR RNA amounting to a single cell's worth was reported to be detectable. The sizes of highly expanded clones could end up underestimated when identical TCR molecules share a barcode. The naive libraries included spiked-in Jurkat TCR RNA (approximately ten copies' worth), and this RNA is not part of the donor repertoire.

The sequence came from a human donor in good health. Some libraries in this study had Jurkat cell RNA spiked in. Source material: naive CD8+ T cells from blood, with Jurkat cell RNA spiked in. The cell subset or site label, as the study defines it: FACS-sorted CD8+CD4-CCR7+CD45RA+ naive T cells.

The CDR3 protein sequence reads: CASANTHRVVSTGELFF. In nucleotides, the sequence is TGTGCCAGCGCCAACACTCACCGGGTAGTCTCCACCGGGGAGCTGTTTTTT. The chain joins TRBV5-3 to TRBJ2-2, with the D gene call left open. TRBV5-3 is recorded as an ORF, its role being uncertain. V is pared back by 8 bases and J by 4 bases, with 24 bases lying between the germline termini. The CDR3 sequence holds 17 residues, the cysteine and phenylalanine included. This entry keeps only the CDR3 DNA: 51 bases, framed from base 1.